The 28 T cell receptor beta chains given below trace back to one sample, sequenced in a study of shared clonotypes between healthy human individuals. Clones were read by immunoSEQ multiplex PCR, and TCRdb kept only the in-frame ones, dropping some. The sample holds about 2 million clones, 90% to 95% seen once. The specimen was naive CD4+ T cells sorted from blood. Regarding subset: CD45RA+ positively selected. The receptors originated from a man aged 18 to 30 in good health.

The chain is built from TRBV28 and TRBJ2-5; 8 nucleotides line up with TRBD2. CDR1 and CDR2 (germline): MDHEN, SYDVKM. The CDR3 loop spans 13 amino acids. The V gene end was trimmed by 6 bases and the J gene end by 5 bases; junction bases not matched to a gene: 5. The CDR3 DNA sequence: TGTGCCAGCAGCAGGACTAGCCAGGAGACCCAGTACTTC. It specifies CASSRTSQETQYF.

The J gene is TRBJ1-5, the V gene TRBV19, with 7 bases lining up with TRBD1. V was clipped by 4 bases and J by 2 bases; unmatched bases: 5. From germline, CDR1 is LNHDA and CDR2 SQIVND (reference sequence). The CDR3 is 15 residues long. The CDR3 nucleotides are TGTGCCAGTAGTAGACAGGGAGTCGGCAATCAGCCCCAGCATTTT. Translated: CASSRQGVGNQPQHF.

The chain combines TRBV7-2 with TRBJ2-7, with 7 bases identical to TRBD2. This CDR3 is 16 amino acids long. Germline CDR1 SGHTA, CDR2 FQGNSA. V lost 0 bases, J lost 0 bases, and 5 bases stayed unmatched. This CDR3 is CASSLAALAVSYEQYF. CDR3 DNA sequence: TGTGCCAGCAGCTTAGCGGCCCTAGCGGTCTCCTACGAGCAGTACTTC.

The chain links TRBV9 to TRBJ2-1; D is unclear. CDR3 size: 14 residues. The V gene lost 0 bases and the J gene lost 9 bases, with 13 bases spanning the gap. CDR1 and CDR2 from the germline V gene are SGDLS and YYNGEE. In nucleotides, the CDR3 is TGTGCCAGCAGCGTAGATGTAGGGTTGACTGAGCAGTTCTTC. It codes for CASSVDVGLTEQFF.

The chain uses TRBV2 and TRBJ1-6; D uncertain. CDR3 length equals 15 residues. V was cut by 6 bases and J by 8 bases, with 17 bases left in between. The germline V gene has CDR1 SNHLY and CDR2 FYNNEI. The CDR3 region is CASRIMVGGDSPLHF. Here the CDR3 DNA reads TGTGCCAGCAGGATCATGGTCGGCGGAGATTCACCCCTCCACTTT. Supplemented by reference TRBV2 and TRBJ1-6, the full variable domain reads EPEVTQTPSHQVTQMGQEVILRCVPISNHLYFYWYRQILGQKVEFLVSFYNNEISEKSEIFDDQFSVERPDGSNFTLKIRSTKLEDSAMYFCASRIMVGGDSPLHFGNGTRLTVT.

The count of this clone is one. The chain combines TRBV7-2 with TRBJ2-4; TRBD1 might be the D (5 bases). The ends were cut back, 5 bases at V and 8 bases at J, with 13 bases in the middle. Germline lookup yields CDR1 SGHTA and CDR2 FQGNSA. This CDR3 contains 13 residues. CDR3 DNA: TGTGCCAGCAGCGAGGAAAGGGGTGACATTCAGTACTTC. This codes for CASSEERGDIQYF.

This clone was observed a handful of times. The identical CDR3 is also encoded by other nucleotide sequences in the sample. V is TRBV11-3 and J is TRBJ2-3, with no clear D. The V end was cut by 3 bases, the J end by 0 bases, with 1 base between. CDR3 length equals 12 residues. Germline CDR1 SGHNT, CDR2 YENEEA. This chain's CDR3 is CASSFSTDTQYF. CDR3 nucleotide sequence: TGTGCCAGCAGCTTTAGCACAGATACGCAGTATTTT.

V gene TRBV5-4 combines with J gene TRBJ1-5; D perhaps matches TRBD1 (5 bases). Germline-derived CDR1 and CDR2 are SGHNT and YYREEE (reference sequence). Trimming removed 0 bases at V and 2 bases at J, with 15 bases between. The CDR3 has 17 amino acids. CDR3 in DNA: TGTGCCAGCAGCTTGGGTCCAGGGCAGGGTGGCAATCAGCCCCAGCATTTT. Translating it yields CASSLGPGQGGNQPQHF.

The chain links TRBV19 to TRBJ1-2; 7 bases agree with TRBD1. Trimming cost V 8 bases and J 4 bases; bases outside gene matches: 10. The CDR3 has 14 residues. Germline V gives CDR1 LNHDA, CDR2 SQIVND (reference sequence). In DNA form, the CDR3 reads TGTGCCAGTTCTGATTCGGGACAGTTCTATGGCTACACCTTC. Translated, it gives CASSDSGQFYGYTF.

The V and J genes are TRBV28 and TRBJ1-1, with 12 bases that match TRBD1. CDR1 and CDR2 from the germline V gene are MDHEN and SYDVKM. This CDR3 region has 15 residues. Trimming removed 6 bases from V and 3 bases from J; junction bases left unmatched: 5. CDR3 bases: TGTGCCAGCAGCGCGGGGGACAGGGGGCACACTGAAGCTTTCTTT. It is translated as CASSAGDRGHTEAFF.

Worth noting for this clone: This CDR3 is also generated by other DNA sequences in the sample. This chain joins TRBV28 and TRBJ1-5; D gene ambiguous. CDR1 and CDR2 from the germline V gene are MDHEN and SYDVKM. The CDR3 runs 15 residues. Trimming took 3 bases from V and 2 from J, leaving 11 bases between them. CDR3 coding DNA: TGTGCCAGCAGTTTGGGCGGGATAGGCAATCAGCCCCAGCATTTT. It codes for CASSLGGIGNQPQHF. Using reference TRBV28 and TRBJ1-5 for the parts outside the CDR3, the full variable domain is DVKVTQSSRYLVKRTGEKVFLECVQDMDHENMFWYRQDPGLGLRLIYFSYDVKMKEKGDIPEGYSVSREKKERFSLILESASTNQTSMYLCASSLGGIGNQPQHFGDGTRLSIL.

The V and J genes are TRBV10-2 and TRBJ1-1, with TRBD1 identical over 8 bases. The CDR3 totals 14 residues. The junction had 8 bases not matched to a gene; V was cut back by 6 bases and J by 5 bases. Germline CDR1 and CDR2: WSHSY and SAAADI. CDR3 sequence reads: CASRIQGGKTEAFF. The CDR3 DNA is TGCGCCAGCAGGATACAGGGGGGGAAGACTGAAGCTTTCTTT.

The V and J genes are TRBV18 and TRBJ2-4, with 7 bases aligning to TRBD1. After removal of 4 bases from V and 0 bases from J, the junction contained 3 bases not matched to a gene. CDR1 and CDR2 from the germline V gene are KGHSH and LQKENI. This CDR3 is built from 15 residues. This CDR3 is CASSLDRLAKNIQYF. CDR3 bases: TGTGCCAGCTCACTGGACAGGCTAGCCAAAAACATTCAGTACTTC. Complete variable domain (other parts from reference TRBV18 and TRBJ2-4): NAGVMQNPRHLVRRRGQEARLRCSPMKGHSHVYWYRQLPEEGLKFMVYLQKENIIDESGMPKERFSAEFPKEGPSILRIQQVVRGDSAAYFCASSLDRLAKNIQYFGAGTRLSVL.

This rearrangement joins TRBV30 to TRBJ1-6; 9 bases agree with TRBD1. The junction had 10 bases not matched to a gene; V was cut back by 3 bases and J by 7 bases. CDR1 is GTSNPN, CDR2 SVGIG, per germline (reference sequence). The CDR3 contains 16 residues. As DNA, the CDR3 is TGTGCCTGGAGCCGGCCGGGGGACAGGGCGAATTCACCCCTCCACTTT. Its translation: CAWSRPGDRANSPLHF. The variable domain in full, completed from reference TRBV30 and TRBJ1-6, reads SQTIHQWPATLVQPVGSPLSLECTVEGTSNPNLYWYRQAAGRGLQLLFYSVGIGQISSEVPQNLSASRPQDRQFILSSKKLLLSDSGFYLCAWSRPGDRANSPLHFGNGTRLTVT.

This CDR3 reads CASSLDRVQDTGELFF. The CDR3 region has the DNA TGTGCCAGCAGTTTGGACAGGGTCCAGGACACCGGGGAGCTGTTTTTT. The V gene is TRBV25-1, the J gene TRBJ2-2; 8 bases fit TRBD1. CDR1 is MGHDK, CDR2 SYGVNS, per germline. The CDR3 sequence is 16 residues long. J was trimmed by 3 bases and V by 5 bases; bases with no gene match: 8. Full variable domain (outside the CDR3, taken from reference TRBV25-1 and TRBJ2-2): EADIYQTPRYLVIGTGKKITLECSQTMGHDKMYWYQQDPGMELHLIHYSYGVNSTEKGDLSSESTVSRIRTEHFPLTLESARPSHTSQYLCASSLDRVQDTGELFFGEGSRLTVL.

This chain uses TRBV7-2 with TRBJ2-3, with 7 bases lining up with TRBD2. V lost 5 bases to trimming and J lost 0 bases; unmatched junction nucleotides: 11. The CDR3 totals 17 residues. The germline gives CDR1 SGHTA, CDR2 FQGNSA. DNA of the CDR3: TGTGCCAGCAGCCCGTCCAGCGGGATACAAAGCACAGATACGCAGTATTTT. Translated, it gives CASSPSSGIQSTDTQYF. Based on the CDR3 plus reference TRBV7-2 and TRBJ2-3, the full variable domain is GAGVSQSPSNKVTEKGKDVELRCDPISGHTALYWYRQSLGQGLEFLIYFQGNSAPDKSGLPSDRFSAERTGGSVSTLTIQRTQQEDSAVYLCASSPSSGIQSTDTQYFGPGTRLTVL.

V is TRBV18 and J is TRBJ1-1; 11 bases line up with TRBD1. V lost 5 bases and J lost 1; bases outside the gene matches: 3. This CDR3 contains 15 residues. The germline CDR1 and CDR2 sequences are KGHSH and LQKENI. Written as DNA, the CDR3 is TGTGCCAGCTCAGGGACAGGGGGTCGGAACACTGAAGCTTTCTTT. This gives the protein CASSGTGGRNTEAFF.

This chain connects TRBV29-1 to TRBJ2-6; 11 bases are shared with TRBD2. Germline loops: CDR1 SQVTM, CDR2 ANQGSEA. The ends lost 7 bases at V and 2 bases at J; junction bases unmatched: 7. This CDR3 is 16 amino acids long. The CDR3 loop reads CSALTSGRAGANVLTF. The CDR3 DNA reads TGCAGCGCCCTAACTAGCGGGAGAGCTGGGGCCAACGTCCTGACTTTC.

The V and J genes are TRBV6-1 and TRBJ1-5; 7 bases are a match to TRBD1. From germline, CDR1 is MNHNS and CDR2 SASEGT. V gave up 6 bases and J gave up 0 bases; unmatched junction bases: 2. The CDR3 covers 14 residues. CDR3 protein: CASRQGTSNQPQHF. CDR3 bases: TGTGCCAGCAGACAGGGGACTAGCAATCAGCCCCAGCATTTT.

This rearrangement joins TRBV5-4 to TRBJ1-1; possible D gene TRBD1, 6 bases. The V gene's germline CDR1 is SGHNT and CDR2 YYREEE (reference sequence). The V end lost 3 bases, the J end lost 3 bases, and 18 bases lay between the germline ends. The CDR3 is 16 amino acids. In DNA, the CDR3 is TGTGCCAGCAGCTCCCACGGGGGGCCCGAGGACACTGAAGCTTTCTTT. Translated, it gives CASSSHGGPEDTEAFF.

The gene calls are TRBV9 and TRBJ2-6; 11 bases are shared with TRBD1. The germline gives CDR1 SGDLS, CDR2 YYNGEE. Germline trimming cut 3 bases from V and 0 bases from J; bases unmatched to any gene: 8. This CDR3 spans 19 amino acids. CDR3 loop: CASSARDRGTHSGANVLTF. Written as DNA, the CDR3 is TGTGCCAGCAGCGCCCGGGACAGGGGGACCCACTCTGGGGCCAACGTCCTGACTTTC.

The chain uses TRBV7-2 and TRBJ2-7, with D maybe TRBD2 (6 bases). Trimming left V 0 bases short and J 7 bases short, with 13 bases between. The CDR3 covers 14 residues. Germline values: CDR1 SGHTA, CDR2 FQGNSA. CDR3 in DNA: TGTGCCAGCAGCTTAGCGGGAGGAGTGGAGGAGCAGTACTTC. This encodes CASSLAGGVEEQYF.

This chain links TRBV19 with TRBJ1-2, with D possibly TRBD1 on 6 matching bases. The CDR3 is 16 amino acids. Germline CDR1 LNHDA, CDR2 SQIVND (reference sequence). V shed 3 bases and J shed 4 bases, with 18 bases lying between them. The CDR3 DNA reads as TGTGCCAGTAGTATGGATCGGGCAGGGGTTTTCTATGGCTACACCTTC. Protein product: CASSMDRAGVFYGYTF.

Notes on this clone: With a much larger clone just one base away, this may be a read error. Other DNA sequences in the sample encode the same CDR3. This chain connects TRBV5-4 to TRBJ2-5; no clear D. V lost 4 bases to trimming and J lost 5 bases, with 9 bases between them. CDR1 SGHNT and CDR2 YYREEE come from the germline V gene (reference sequence). The CDR3 is 12 residues long. The CDR3 nucleotides are TGTGCCAGCAGCCGAGACCGGGAGACCCAGTACTTC. Protein product: CASSRDRETQYF. The variable domain in full, completed from reference TRBV5-4 and TRBJ2-5, reads ETGVTQSPTHLIKTRGQQVTLRCSSQSGHNTVSWYQQALGQGPQFIFQYYREEENGRGNFPPRFSGLQFPNYSSELNVNALELDDSALYLCASSRDRETQYFGPGTRLLVL.

The rearrangement joins TRBV11-3 to TRBJ2-7; TRBD2 agrees at 8 bases. The germline V gene encodes CDR1 SGHNT and CDR2 YENEEA. The CDR3 has 14 amino acids. J gave up 2 bases and V 2 bases, and 2 bases lay outside the gene matches. CDR3 residues: CASSLTSGAYEQYF. The CDR3 coding sequence is TGTGCCAGCAGCTTAACTAGCGGTGCCTACGAGCAGTACTTC.

This clone was counted once. The chain uses TRBV6-1 and TRBJ1-6; TRBD1 matches 7 bases. The CDR3 loop spans 15 amino acids. After removal of 3 bases from V and 7 bases from J, the junction contained 6 bases not matched to a gene. From germline, CDR1 is MNHNS and CDR2 SASEGT. The CDR3 loop is CASSDSGQSNSPLHF. CDR3 nucleotide sequence: TGTGCCAGCAGTGATTCGGGACAGTCGAATTCACCCCTCCACTTT.

The count of this clone is one. This sequence joins TRBV11-2 and TRBJ2-7, with 7 bases lining up with TRBD1. After removal of 0 bases from V and 3 bases from J, the junction contained 2 bases not matched to a gene. The length of the CDR3 is 14 residues. The germline CDR1 and CDR2 sequences are SGHAT and FQNNGV. CDR3 in DNA: TGTGCCAGCAGCTTAGATTCAGGGGGCTACGAGCAGTACTTC. The encoded protein is CASSLDSGGYEQYF.

The V and J genes are TRBV7-2 and TRBJ2-4; D is possibly TRBD1 (7 bases). Germline V gives CDR1 SGHTA, CDR2 FQGNSA. Trimming shortened V by 4 bases and J by 8 bases, and 15 bases separated the two germline ends. This CDR3 comprises 14 residues. Here the CDR3 reads CASSSRQGLDIQYF. The CDR3 DNA sequence: TGTGCCAGCAGCTCGAGACAGGGACTGGACATTCAGTACTTC.